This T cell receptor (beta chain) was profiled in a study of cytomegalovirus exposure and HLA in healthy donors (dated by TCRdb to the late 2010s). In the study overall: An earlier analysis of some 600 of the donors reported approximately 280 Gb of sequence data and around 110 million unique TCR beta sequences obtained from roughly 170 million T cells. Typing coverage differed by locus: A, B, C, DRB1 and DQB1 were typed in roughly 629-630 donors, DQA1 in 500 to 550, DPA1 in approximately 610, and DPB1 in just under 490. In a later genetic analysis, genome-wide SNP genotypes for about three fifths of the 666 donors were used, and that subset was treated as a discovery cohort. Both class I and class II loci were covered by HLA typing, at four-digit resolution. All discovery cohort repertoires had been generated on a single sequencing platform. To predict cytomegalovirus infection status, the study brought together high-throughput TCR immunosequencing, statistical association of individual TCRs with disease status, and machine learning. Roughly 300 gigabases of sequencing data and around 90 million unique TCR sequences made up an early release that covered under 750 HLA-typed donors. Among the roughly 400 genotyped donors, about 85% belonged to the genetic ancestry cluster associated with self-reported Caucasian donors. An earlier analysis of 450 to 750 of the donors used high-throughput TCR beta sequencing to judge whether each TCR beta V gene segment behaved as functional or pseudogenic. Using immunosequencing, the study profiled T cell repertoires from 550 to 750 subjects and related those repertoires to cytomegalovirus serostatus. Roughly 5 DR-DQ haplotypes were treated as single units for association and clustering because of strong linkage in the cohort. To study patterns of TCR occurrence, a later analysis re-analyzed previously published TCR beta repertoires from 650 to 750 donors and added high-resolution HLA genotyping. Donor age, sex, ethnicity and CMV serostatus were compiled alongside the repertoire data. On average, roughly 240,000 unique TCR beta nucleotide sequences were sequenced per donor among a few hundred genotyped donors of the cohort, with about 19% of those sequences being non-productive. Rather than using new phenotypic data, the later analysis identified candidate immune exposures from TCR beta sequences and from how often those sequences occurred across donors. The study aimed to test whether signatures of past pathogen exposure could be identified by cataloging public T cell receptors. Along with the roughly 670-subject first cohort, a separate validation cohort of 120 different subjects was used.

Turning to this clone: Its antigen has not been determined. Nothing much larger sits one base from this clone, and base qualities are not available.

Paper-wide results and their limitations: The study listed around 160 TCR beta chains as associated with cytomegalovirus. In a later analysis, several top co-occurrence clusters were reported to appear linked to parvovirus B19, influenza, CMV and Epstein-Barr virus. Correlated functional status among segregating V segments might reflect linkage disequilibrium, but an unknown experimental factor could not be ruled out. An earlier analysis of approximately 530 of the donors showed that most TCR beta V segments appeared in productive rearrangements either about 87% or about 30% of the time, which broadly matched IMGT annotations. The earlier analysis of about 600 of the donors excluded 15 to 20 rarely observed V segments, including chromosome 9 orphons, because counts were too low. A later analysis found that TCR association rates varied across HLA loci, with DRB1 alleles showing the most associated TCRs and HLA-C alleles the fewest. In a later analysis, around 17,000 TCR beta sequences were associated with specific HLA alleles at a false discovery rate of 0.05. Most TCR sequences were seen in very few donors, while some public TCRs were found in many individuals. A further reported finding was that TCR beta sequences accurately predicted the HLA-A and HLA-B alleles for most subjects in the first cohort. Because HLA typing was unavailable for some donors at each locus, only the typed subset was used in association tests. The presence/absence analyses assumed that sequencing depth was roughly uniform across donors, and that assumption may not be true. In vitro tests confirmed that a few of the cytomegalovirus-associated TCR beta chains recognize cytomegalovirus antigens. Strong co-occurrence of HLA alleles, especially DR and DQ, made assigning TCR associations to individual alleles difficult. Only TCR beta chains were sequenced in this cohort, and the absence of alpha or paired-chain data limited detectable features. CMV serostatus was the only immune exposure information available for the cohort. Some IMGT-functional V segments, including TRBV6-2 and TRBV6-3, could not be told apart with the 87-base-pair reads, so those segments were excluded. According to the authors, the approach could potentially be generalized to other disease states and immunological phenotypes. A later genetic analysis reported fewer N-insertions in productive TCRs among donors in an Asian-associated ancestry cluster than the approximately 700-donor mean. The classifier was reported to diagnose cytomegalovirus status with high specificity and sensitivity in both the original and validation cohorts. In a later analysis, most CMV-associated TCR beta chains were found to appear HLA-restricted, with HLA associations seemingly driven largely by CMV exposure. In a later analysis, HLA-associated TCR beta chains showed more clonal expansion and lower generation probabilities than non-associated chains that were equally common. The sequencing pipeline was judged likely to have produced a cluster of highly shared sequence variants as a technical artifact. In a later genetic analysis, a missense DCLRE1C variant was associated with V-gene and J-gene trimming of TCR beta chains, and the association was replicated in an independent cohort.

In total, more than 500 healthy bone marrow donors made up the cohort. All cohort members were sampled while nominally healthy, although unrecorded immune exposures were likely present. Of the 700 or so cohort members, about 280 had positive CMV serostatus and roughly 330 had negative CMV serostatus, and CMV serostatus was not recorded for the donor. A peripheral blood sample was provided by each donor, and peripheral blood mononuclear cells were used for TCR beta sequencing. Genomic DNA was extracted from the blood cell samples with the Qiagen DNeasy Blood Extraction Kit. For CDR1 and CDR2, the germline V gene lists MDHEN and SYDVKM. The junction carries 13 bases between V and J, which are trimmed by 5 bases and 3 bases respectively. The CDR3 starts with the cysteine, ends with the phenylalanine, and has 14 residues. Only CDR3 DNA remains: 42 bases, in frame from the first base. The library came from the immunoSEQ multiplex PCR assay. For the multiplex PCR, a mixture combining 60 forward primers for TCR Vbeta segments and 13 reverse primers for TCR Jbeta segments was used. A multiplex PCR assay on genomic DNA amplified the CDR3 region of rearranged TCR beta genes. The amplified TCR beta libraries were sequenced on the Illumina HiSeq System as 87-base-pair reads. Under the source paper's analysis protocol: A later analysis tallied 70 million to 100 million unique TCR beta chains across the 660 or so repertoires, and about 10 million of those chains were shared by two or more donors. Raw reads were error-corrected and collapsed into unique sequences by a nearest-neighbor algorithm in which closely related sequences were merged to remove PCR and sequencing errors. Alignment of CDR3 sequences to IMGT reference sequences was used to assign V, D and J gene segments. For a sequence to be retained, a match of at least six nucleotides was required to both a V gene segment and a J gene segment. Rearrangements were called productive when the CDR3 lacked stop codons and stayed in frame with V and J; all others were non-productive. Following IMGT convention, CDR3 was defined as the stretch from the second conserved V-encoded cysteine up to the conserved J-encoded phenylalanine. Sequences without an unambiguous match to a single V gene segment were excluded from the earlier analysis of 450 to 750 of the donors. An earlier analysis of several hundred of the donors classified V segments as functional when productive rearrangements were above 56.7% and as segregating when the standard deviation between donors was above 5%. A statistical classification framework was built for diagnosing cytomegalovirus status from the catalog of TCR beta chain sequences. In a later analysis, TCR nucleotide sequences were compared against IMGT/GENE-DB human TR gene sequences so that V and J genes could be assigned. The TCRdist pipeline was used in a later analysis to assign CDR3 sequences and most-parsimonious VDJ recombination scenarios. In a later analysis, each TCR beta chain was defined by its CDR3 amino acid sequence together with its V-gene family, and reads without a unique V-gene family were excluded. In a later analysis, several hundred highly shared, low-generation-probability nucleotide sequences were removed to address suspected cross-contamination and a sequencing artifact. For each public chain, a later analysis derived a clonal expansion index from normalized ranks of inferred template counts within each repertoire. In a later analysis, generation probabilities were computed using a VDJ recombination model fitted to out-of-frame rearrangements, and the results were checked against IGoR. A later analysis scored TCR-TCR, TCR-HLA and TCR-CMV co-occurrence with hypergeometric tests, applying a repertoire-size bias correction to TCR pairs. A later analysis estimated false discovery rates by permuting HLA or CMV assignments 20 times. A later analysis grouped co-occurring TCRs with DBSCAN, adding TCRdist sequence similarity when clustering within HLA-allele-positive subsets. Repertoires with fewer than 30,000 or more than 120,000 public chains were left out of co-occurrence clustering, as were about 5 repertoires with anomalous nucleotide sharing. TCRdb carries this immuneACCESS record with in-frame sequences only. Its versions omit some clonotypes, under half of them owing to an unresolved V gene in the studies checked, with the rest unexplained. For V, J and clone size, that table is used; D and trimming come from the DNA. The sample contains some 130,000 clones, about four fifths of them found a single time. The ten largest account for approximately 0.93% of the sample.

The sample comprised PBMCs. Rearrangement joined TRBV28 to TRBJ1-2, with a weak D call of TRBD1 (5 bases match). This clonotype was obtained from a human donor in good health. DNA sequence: TGTGCCAGCAGTCCGGACAAGTTTGACTATGGCTACACCTTC. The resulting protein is CASSPDKFDYGYTF.